This T cell receptor beta chain was documented in a study of T cells in Graves' hyperthyroidism and ophthalmopathy. As for this clonotype: Its antigen is currently unknown.

Study observations and caveats: Ophthalmopathy and stable hyperthyroidism were separated by a 13 V-J model.

Disease duration was under 3 months in the ophthalmopathy patients, who also had a Clinical Activity Score of at least 3 and a NOSPECS grade of at least 4. Diagnoses rested on clinical symptoms, serum thyroxine and TRAb, thyroid ultrasound and orbital computed tomography. The V gene end was trimmed by 4 bases and the J gene end by 5 bases; junction bases not matched to a gene: 4. Germline assignment: CDR1 SEHNR and CDR2 FQNEAQ (reference sequence). The CDR3 length is 15 residues. There were TCR beta CDR3 regions amplified from RNA transcripts. Carried out on the TCR CDR3, a first-round RT-PCR used the HTBI primer set. TCRdb recomputed calls from the multiplex PCR reads with MiXCR, one row per CDR3 protein. Among about 260,000 distinct CDR3 sequences, approximately 16% were seen once, and the ten largest hold around 30%.

The chain is built from TRBV7-9 and TRBJ2-5, with TRBD2 identical over 13 bases. The clonotype was recovered from a woman younger than 30 with Graves' ophthalmopathy. The material sequenced was blood. CDR3 DNA: TGTGCCAGCAGCTCTACTAGCGGGGGGGCGGAGACCCAGTACTTC. This translates into CASSSTSGGAETQYF.